Following are 22 T cell receptor beta chains from one sample sequenced in a study of monozygotic twins with inflammatory bowel disease (dated by TCRdb to between 2017 and 2020). To prepare the library, 5' RACE was applied. TCRdb shows the sequencer as Illumina HiSeq 2500. Each CDR3 protein sequence appears as one entry after TCRdb reprocessed the reads, and no DNA is included. In this sample's table one finds approximately 110,000 distinct CDR3 sequences. Approximately 13% of the sample rests with the top ten. What was sequenced was blood. The receptors were gathered from a human donor with ulcerative colitis or Crohn's disease, or a healthy co-twin of an affected twin (not recorded which).

This chain uses TRBV21-1 with TRBJ2-2; TCRdb's assignment of TRBD2 cannot be checked, as there is no DNA. TRBV21-1 corresponds to a pseudogene. The CDR3 has 18 residues. The CDR3 region is CASSPIVWRGGYTGELFF.

The V gene is TRBV11-1, the J gene TRBJ1-1; the TCRdb D gene call, TRBD1, has no DNA to confirm it. CDR3 length equals 19 residues. The germline gives CDR1 SGHAT, CDR2 FQDESV (reference sequence). The CDR3 loop is CASSYPLGSLKGENTEAFF.

This rearrangement joins TRBV5-1 to TRBJ2-7. Germline V gene lookup returns CDR1 SGHRS and CDR2 YFSETQ. CDR3 length equals 13 residues. CDR3 in amino acids: CASSLSSPYEQYF.

The chain has TRBV3-1 and TRBJ2-1; TCRdb gives TRBD1 as the D gene, but with no DNA this cannot be confirmed. Germline CDR1 LGHDT, CDR2 YNNKEL (reference sequence). The CDR3 has 17 residues. The CDR3 reads CASSPGGGQGTDNEQFF.

This sequence joins TRBV27 and TRBJ2-3. Germline CDR1 MNHEY, CDR2 SMNVEV (reference sequence). The CDR3 length is 15 residues. The CDR3 protein is CASSLTGSVQDTQYF.

The J gene is TRBJ1-1, the V gene TRBV29-1; with no DNA, the TCRdb D assignment of TRBD1 cannot be verified. Germline-derived CDR1 and CDR2 are SQVTM and ANQGSEA. The CDR3 has 13 residues. This chain's CDR3 is CSVYEPGGSEAFF.

J is TRBJ2-5 and V is TRBV7-2; TCRdb reports TRBD2, a call that lacks DNA to check it against. CDR3 length: 14 amino acids. Germline V lookup: CDR1 SGHTA, CDR2 FQGNSA. The CDR3 loop reads CASSLQGLAGTQYF.

V gene TRBV5-1 combines with J gene TRBJ2-1; TCRdb's D gene call, TRBD1, goes unchecked for lack of DNA. The CDR3 runs to 15 residues. Germline V CDR1 and CDR2: SGHRS, YFSETQ. The CDR3 loop reads CASSPTGASYNEQFF.

The rearrangement uses TRBV19 and TRBJ1-5. Germline assignment: CDR1 LNHDA and CDR2 SQIVND (reference sequence). The CDR3 totals 17 residues. The CDR3 sequence is CASSARGRDGSNQPQHF.

The chain carries TRBV20-1 and TRBJ2-1. This CDR3 is built from 11 residues. Per germline, CDR1 DFQATT and CDR2 SNEGSKA (reference sequence). CDR3 in amino acids: CSVPTYNEQFF.

The CDR3 loop is CASSQEGLGDWYTEAFF. This chain connects TRBV3-1 to TRBJ1-1. CDR1 is LGHDT, CDR2 YNNKEL, per germline (reference sequence). The CDR3 extends over 17 amino acids.

V gene TRBV5-1 combines with J gene TRBJ1-5. CDR3 length: 15 amino acids. The germline CDR1 and CDR2 sequences are SGHRS and YFSETQ. This CDR3 reads CASSKDGPSNQPQHF.

The chain uses TRBV7-7 and TRBJ1-5. CDR1 is SSHAT and CDR2 is FNYEAQ in the germline V gene (reference sequence). The CDR3 spans 13 residues. The CDR3 sequence is CASSPRKFQPQHF.

V usage is TRBV7-2 and J usage is TRBJ2-2; checking the TCRdb D call of TRBD1 is not possible without DNA. The CDR3 is 15 amino acids. Per the germline V gene, CDR1 is SGHTA and CDR2 is FQGNSA. CDR3 sequence reads: CASSYRDGGPGELFF.

CDR3 in amino acids: CASSLEGPRGSGEQFF. This rearrangement joins TRBV5-1 to TRBJ2-1; no DNA is available, so the TRBD1 call from TCRdb remains unchecked. In germline, CDR1 is SGHRS, CDR2 YFSETQ. The CDR3 covers 16 residues.

The rearrangement uses TRBV29-1 and TRBJ2-5; TCRdb designates TRBD1, a call that cannot be tested without DNA. CDR3 size: 14 residues. CDR1 is SQVTM and CDR2 is ANQGSEA in the germline V gene. The CDR3 sequence: CSVRGPTAQETQYF.

The rearrangement joins TRBV7-2 to TRBJ1-3; TCRdb calls TRBD1, which cannot be checked without DNA. From germline, CDR1 is SGHTA and CDR2 FQGNSA. CDR3 length: 16 residues. The CDR3: CASSRTGHNSGNTIYF. Full variable domain (missing parts from reference TRBV7-2 and TRBJ1-3): GAGVSQSPSNKVTEKGKDVELRCDPISGHTALYWYRQSLGQGLEFLIYFQGNSAPDKSGLPSDRFSAERTGGSVSTLTIQRTQQEDSAVYLCASSRTGHNSGNTIYFGEGSWLTVV.

The genes are TRBV29-1 and TRBJ2-1. The CDR3 length is 12 residues. Germline V lookup: CDR1 SQVTM, CDR2 ANQGSEA. CDR3 region: CSVEFGVGEQFF.

The rearrangement uses TRBV4-1 and TRBJ2-3. CDR3 size: 13 residues. CDR1 MGHRA and CDR2 YSYEKL come from the germline V gene. The CDR3 spells CASSHGITDTQYF.

CDR3 residues: CASSAGGEQETQYF. V is TRBV7-9 and J is TRBJ2-5; TCRdb proposes TRBD1, but this gene call is untestable without DNA. CDR3 length: 14 residues. Germline CDR1 reads SEHNR; CDR2 reads FQNEAQ (reference sequence).

The rearrangement joins TRBV3-1 to TRBJ1-6. The germline V gene encodes CDR1 LGHDT and CDR2 YNNKEL (reference sequence). The CDR3 covers 12 residues. The CDR3 protein is CASSQENGTPHF.

The V and J genes are TRBV28 and TRBJ2-7; TCRdb returns TRBD2, unconfirmable since there is no DNA. CDR1 and CDR2 (germline): MDHEN, SYDVKM. The CDR3 has 13 amino acids. CDR3 loop: CASTGTSDYEQYF.